The entry below describes one T cell receptor (beta chain). The antigen it binds to is not known. No clone much larger than this one lies a single base away; base qualities are absent. This record comes from a study of blood T cell repertoires in COVID-19 (dated by TCRdb to 2018 to 2020). Notes on the research overall: Samples from collaborators originated in the United States, Italy and Spain and spanned both the acute and convalescent phases of COVID-19. Sample metadata almost always included a de-identified subject ID, COVID-19 status, age in years and sex. Where available, HLA class I and class II types were taken from metadata supplied by the sample provider and were not determined by assay-based typing. Subjects who had been exposed to COVID-19, were actively infected with it, or had recovered from it provided the deeply sampled blood TCRbeta repertoires that made up the dataset. Samples were obtained from the ongoing ImmuneRACE study (first 160 participants) and from over 1,000 subjects provided by 6 global collaborators. The repertoires were made available in a free public database intended to serve as a resource for research on the immune response to SARS-CoV-2. The prospective study material was composed of cDNA or gDNA derived from T cells, B-cell-depleted T cells, or PBMCs.

The germline V gene supplies CDR1 MNHNS and CDR2 SASEGT. Compared with germline, V lacks 4 bases and J lacks 1 base; bases without a gene match: 7. From the cysteine up to the phenylalanine, the CDR3 has a length of 16 residues. The only DNA kept is the CDR3, 48 bases in frame from the first base. The collaborating institutions used their own protocols to collect whole blood in K2EDTA tubes. Collaborator samples were shipped for TCRbeta analysis as frozen whole blood, isolated PBMCs, or DNA extracted from either sample type. The immunoSEQ Assay, a bias-controlled multiplex PCR, was used to amplify TCRbeta CDR3 regions from genomic DNA. Per the original workflow: Within the assay, amplification of reference gene primers was used to estimate how many nucleated cells each sample contained. Sequence reads were collapsed and filtered to measure the absolute abundance of every unique TCRbeta CDR3 rearrangement. For each sample, productive Simpson clonality was calculated as the square root of Simpson's diversity index across productive rearrangements. TCRdb's version of the immuneACCESS table is confined to in-frame rearrangements and falls short of the full clone set. An unresolved V gene accounts for under half of the shortfall where checked; the remainder is of unknown origin. D and trimming come from the DNA, and the V and J calls and clone size come from that table. The sample table contains around 200,000 clones; only one count was recorded for around 83% of them. Of the sample, approximately 6.5% is held by the ten largest clones.

Study-wide conclusions, independent of this receptor: Clinical and demographic metadata were provided uncurated, with the amount varying by source and participant.

The material sequenced was peripheral blood. The sequence links TRBV6-1 to TRBJ2-5; 9 central bases correspond to TRBD1. The clonotype originates from a woman older than 75 in a cohort sampled during active or convalescent COVID-19. The DNA reads TGTGCCAGCAGTGTGTACAGGGGGCAGGCCCAAGAGACCCAGTACTTC. Its protein product is CASSVYRGQAQETQYF.